The T cell receptor (beta chain) under discussion was sequenced for a study of technical replicates of blood from several donors. Sequenced by immunoSEQ multiplex PCR; TCRdb stores in-frame clones only, minus some. The profile shows 13,000 or so clones, 95% of them singletons. Germline values: CDR1 MDHEN, CDR2 SYDVKM. The length of the CDR3 is 15 residues. After removal of 1 base from V and 5 bases from J, the junction contained 6 bases not matched to a gene. The clonotype was recovered from a human donor in good health. The rearrangement joins TRBV28 to TRBJ2-7; 9 bases fit TRBD2. What was sequenced was PBMCs. In DNA form, the CDR3 reads TGTGCCAGCAGTTTATTTAGCGGGAGTCGACACGAGCAGTACTTC. Its protein product is CASSLFSGSRHEQYF.